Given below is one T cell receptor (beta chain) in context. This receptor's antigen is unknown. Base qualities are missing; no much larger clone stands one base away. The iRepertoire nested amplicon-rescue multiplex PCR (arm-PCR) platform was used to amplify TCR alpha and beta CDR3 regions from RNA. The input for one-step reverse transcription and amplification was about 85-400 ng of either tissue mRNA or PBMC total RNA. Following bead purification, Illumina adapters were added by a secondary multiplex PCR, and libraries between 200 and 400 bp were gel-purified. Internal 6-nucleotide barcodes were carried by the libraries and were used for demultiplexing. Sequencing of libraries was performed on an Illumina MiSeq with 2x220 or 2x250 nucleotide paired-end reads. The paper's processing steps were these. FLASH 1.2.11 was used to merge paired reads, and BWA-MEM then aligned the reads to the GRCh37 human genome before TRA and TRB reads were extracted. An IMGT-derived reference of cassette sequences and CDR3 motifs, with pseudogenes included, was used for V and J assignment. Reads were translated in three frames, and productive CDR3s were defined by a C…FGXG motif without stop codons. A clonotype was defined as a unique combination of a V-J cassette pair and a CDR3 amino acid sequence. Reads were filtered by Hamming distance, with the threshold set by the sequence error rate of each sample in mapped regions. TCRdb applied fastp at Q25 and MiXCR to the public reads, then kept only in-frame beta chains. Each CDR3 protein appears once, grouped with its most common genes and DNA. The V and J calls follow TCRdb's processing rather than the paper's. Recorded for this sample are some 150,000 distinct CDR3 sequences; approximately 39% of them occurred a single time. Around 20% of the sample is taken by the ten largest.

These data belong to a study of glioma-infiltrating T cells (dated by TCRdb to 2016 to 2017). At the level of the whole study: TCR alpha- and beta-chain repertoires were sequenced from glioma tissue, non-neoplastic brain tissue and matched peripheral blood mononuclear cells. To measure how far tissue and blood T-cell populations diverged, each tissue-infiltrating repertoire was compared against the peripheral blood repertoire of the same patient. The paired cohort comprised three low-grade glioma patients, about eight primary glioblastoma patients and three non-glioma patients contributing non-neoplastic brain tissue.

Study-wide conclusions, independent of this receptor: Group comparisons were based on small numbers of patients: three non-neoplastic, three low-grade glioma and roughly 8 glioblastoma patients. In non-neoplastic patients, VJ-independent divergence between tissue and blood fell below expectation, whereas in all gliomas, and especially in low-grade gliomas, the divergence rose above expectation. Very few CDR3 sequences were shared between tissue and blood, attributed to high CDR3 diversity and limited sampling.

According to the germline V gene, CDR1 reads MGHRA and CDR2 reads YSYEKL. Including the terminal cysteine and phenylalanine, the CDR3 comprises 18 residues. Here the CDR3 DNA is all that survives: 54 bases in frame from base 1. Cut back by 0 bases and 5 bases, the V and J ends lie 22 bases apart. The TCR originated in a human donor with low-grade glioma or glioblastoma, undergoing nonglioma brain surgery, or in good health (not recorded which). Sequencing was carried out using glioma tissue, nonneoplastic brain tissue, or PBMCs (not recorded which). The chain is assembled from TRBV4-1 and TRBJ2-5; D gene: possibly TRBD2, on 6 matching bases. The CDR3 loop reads CASSQDLGSGLPWETQYF. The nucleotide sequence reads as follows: TGCGCCAGCAGCCAAGATCTAGGGTCCGGACTACCTTGGGAGACCCAGTACTTC.